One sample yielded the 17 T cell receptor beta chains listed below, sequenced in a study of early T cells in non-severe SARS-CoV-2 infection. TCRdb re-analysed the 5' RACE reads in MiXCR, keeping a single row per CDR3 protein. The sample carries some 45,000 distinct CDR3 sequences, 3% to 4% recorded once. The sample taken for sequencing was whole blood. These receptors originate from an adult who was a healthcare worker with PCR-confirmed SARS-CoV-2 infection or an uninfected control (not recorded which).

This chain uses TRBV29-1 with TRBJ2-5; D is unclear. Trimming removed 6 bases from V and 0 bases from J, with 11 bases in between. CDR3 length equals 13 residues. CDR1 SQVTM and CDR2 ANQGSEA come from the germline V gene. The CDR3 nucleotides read TGCAGCGTAATGGCCTTTTACCAAGAGACCCAGTACTTC. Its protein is CSVMAFYQETQYF.

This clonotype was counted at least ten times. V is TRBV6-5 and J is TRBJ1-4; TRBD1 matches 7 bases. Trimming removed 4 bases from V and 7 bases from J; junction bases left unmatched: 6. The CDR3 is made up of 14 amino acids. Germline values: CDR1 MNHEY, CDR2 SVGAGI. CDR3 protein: CASSLSDRVEKLFF. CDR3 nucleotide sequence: TGTGCCAGCAGTTTAAGTGACAGGGTTGAAAAACTGTTTTTT.

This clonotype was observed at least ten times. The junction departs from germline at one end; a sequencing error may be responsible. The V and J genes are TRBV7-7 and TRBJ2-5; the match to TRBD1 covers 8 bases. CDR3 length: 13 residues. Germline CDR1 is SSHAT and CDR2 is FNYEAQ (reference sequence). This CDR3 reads CASSRTGQETQYF. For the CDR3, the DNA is TGTGCTAGCAGCCGGACAGGGCAAGAGACCCAGTACTTC.

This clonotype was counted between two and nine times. This chain's CDR3 is CASSNTGTGRTEAFF. DNA of the CDR3: TGTGCCAGCAGCAATACCGGGACAGGGCGTACTGAAGCTTTCTTT. This sequence joins TRBV7-3 and TRBJ1-1; 9 positions match TRBD1. The CDR3 is made up of 15 amino acids. The J segment lost 5 bases and the V segment lost 5 bases, leaving 9 bases of the junction unmatched. Germline CDR1 reads SGHTA; CDR2 reads FQGTGA.

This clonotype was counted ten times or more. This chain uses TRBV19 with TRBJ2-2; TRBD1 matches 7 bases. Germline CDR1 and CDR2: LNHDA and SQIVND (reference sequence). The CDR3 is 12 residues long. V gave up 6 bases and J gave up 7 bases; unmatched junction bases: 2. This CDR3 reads CASRTGYGELFF. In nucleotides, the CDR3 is TGTGCCAGTAGGACAGGGTACGGGGAGCTGTTTTTT.

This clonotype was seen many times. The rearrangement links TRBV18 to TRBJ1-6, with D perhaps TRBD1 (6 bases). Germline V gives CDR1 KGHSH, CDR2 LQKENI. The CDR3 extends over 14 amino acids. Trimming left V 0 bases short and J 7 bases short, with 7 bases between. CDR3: CASSPPGQNSPLHF. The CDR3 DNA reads TGTGCCAGCTCACCACCGGGACAAAATTCACCCCTCCACTTT.

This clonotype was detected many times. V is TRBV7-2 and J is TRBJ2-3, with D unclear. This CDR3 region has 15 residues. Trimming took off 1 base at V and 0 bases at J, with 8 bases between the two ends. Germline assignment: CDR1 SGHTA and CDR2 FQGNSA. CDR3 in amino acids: CASSLGEYSTDTQYF. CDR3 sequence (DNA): TGTGCCAGCAGCTTAGGAGAATATAGCACAGATACGCAGTATTTT. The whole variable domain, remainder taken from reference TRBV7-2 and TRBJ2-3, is GAGVSQSPSNKVTEKGKDVELRCDPISGHTALYWYRQSLGQGLEFLIYFQGNSAPDKSGLPSDRFSAERTGGSVSTLTIQRTQQEDSAVYLCASSLGEYSTDTQYFGPGTRLTVL.

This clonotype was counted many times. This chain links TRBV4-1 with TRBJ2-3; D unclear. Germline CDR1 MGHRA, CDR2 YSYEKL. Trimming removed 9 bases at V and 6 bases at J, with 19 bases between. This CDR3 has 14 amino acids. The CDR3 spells CASSDRVPPDTQYF. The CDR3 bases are TGCGCCAGTTCGGACCGGGTCCCGCCTGATACGCAGTATTTT.

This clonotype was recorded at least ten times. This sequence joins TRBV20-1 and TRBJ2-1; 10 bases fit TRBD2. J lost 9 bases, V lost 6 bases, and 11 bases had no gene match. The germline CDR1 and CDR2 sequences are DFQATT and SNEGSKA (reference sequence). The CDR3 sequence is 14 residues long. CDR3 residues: CSARASGRASEQFF. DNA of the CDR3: TGCAGTGCCCGTGCGAGCGGGAGGGCCAGTGAGCAGTTCTTC.

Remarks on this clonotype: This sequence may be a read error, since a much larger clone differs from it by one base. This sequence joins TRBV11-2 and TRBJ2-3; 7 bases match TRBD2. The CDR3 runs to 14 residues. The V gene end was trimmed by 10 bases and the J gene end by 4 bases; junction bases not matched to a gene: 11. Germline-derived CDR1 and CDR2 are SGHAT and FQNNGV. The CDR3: CANSDGLGPDTQYF. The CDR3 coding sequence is TGTGCCAACAGTGATGGACTAGGACCAGATACGCAGTATTTT.

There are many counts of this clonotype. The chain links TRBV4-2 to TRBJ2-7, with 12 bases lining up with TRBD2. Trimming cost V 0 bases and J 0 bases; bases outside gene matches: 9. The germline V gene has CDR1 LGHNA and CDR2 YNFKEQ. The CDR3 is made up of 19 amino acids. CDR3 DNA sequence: TGTGCCAGCAGCCAAGATCGGACTAGCGGGACCCTAAGCTCCTACGAGCAGTACTTC. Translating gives CASSQDRTSGTLSSYEQYF.

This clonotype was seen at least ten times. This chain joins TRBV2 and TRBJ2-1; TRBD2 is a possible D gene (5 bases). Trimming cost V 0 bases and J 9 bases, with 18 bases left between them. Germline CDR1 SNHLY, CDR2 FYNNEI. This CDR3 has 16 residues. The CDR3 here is CASSEARVYPTGEQFF. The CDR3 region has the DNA TGTGCCAGCAGTGAAGCGAGGGTTTACCCTACCGGTGAGCAGTTCTTC.

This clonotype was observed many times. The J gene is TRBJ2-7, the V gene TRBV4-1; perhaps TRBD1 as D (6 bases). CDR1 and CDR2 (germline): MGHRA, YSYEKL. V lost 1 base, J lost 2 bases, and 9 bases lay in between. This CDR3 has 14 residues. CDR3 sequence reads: CASSQGAGAYEQYF. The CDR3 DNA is TGCGCCAGCAGCCAAGGAGCAGGGGCCTACGAGCAGTACTTC.

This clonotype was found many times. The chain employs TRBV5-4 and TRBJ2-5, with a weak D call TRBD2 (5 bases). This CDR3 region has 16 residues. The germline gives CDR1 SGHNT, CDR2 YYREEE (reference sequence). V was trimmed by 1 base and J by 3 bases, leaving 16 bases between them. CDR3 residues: CASSLPGGPQEETQYF. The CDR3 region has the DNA TGTGCCAGCAGCTTGCCCGGAGGACCGCAGGAAGAGACCCAGTACTTC.

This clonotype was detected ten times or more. This CDR3 is CASSIQHGGGEKLFF. CDR3 DNA sequence: TGTGCCAGTAGTATCCAGCATGGGGGAGGAGAAAAACTGTTTTTT. The chain has TRBV19 and TRBJ1-4; D is perhaps TRBD1 (5 bases). Trimming stripped 3 bases from V and 8 bases from J, with 16 bases between. The CDR3 runs 15 residues. The V gene's germline CDR1 is LNHDA and CDR2 SQIVND (reference sequence).

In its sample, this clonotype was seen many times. The CDR3 region has the DNA TGCAGCGTTGGGGCTAGCGGGGGGGCAAATACGCAGTATTTT. Its protein product is CSVGASGGANTQYF. The V and J genes are TRBV29-1 and TRBJ2-3, with 12 bases identical to TRBD2. CDR1 is SQVTM, CDR2 ANQGSEA, per germline. The trim removed 4 bases at V and 7 bases at J, leaving 6 bases unmatched. This CDR3 contains 14 residues.

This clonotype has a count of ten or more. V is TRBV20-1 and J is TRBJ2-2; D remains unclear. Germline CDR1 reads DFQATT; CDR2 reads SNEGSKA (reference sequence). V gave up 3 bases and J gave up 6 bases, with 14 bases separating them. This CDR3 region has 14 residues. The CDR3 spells CSASPRARSGELFF. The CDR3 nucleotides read TGCAGTGCTAGTCCTAGGGCTAGGTCCGGGGAGCTGTTTTTT.